This T cell receptor (beta chain) was sequenced during a study of PD-L1 blockade in urothelial cancer. Study at large: Typically, measured as a median, blood samples had 140,000 or so T cells.

This clone is a singleton in its sample. In each PCR, synthetic TCR analog templates were spiked in. Profiling relied on immunoSEQ multiplex PCR, and the TCRdb table lists in-frame clones only, not all of them. The sample shows around 92,000 clones, 89% of them seen only once. This CDR3 has 16 residues. The time point is: pretreatment peripheral blood. The starting material was PBMCs, obtained around atezolizumab (anti-PD-L1) treatment. This clonotype was obtained from an elderly woman with urothelial cancer. This chain connects TRBV21-1 to TRBJ1-2; the table's D call of TRBD1 was not tested on the DNA. TRBV21-1 is a recognized pseudogene. The DNA for the CDR3 is TGTGCCAGCAGCAAATGCTCTCGGGGACACGGGTATGGCTACACCTTC. This translates into CASSKCSRGHGYGYTF.